The entry below gives a single T cell receptor (beta chain) sequence along with its context. This sample is part of a study of neoadjuvant nivolumab and ipilimumab in lung cancer. Germline lookup yields CDR1 SGHAT and CDR2 FQDESV (reference sequence). CDR3 length: 14 amino acids. The ends were cut back, 5 bases at V and 7 bases at J, with 17 bases in the middle. Libraries were prepared by immunoSEQ multiplex PCR; TCRdb keeps only in-frame clonotypes and omits some of them. The sample lists 25,000 to 30,000 clones, 82% occurring once. This chain links TRBV11-1 with TRBJ2-5, with D uncertain. The clonotype comes from an adult with non-small cell lung cancer. The material was tumor tissue, obtained after neoadjuvant nivolumab, alone or with ipilimumab, at or shortly before surgery. CDR3 loop: CASSPDGDGSTQYF. The CDR3 nucleotides read TGTGCCAGCAGCCCAGACGGAGACGGTTCGACCCAGTACTTC.